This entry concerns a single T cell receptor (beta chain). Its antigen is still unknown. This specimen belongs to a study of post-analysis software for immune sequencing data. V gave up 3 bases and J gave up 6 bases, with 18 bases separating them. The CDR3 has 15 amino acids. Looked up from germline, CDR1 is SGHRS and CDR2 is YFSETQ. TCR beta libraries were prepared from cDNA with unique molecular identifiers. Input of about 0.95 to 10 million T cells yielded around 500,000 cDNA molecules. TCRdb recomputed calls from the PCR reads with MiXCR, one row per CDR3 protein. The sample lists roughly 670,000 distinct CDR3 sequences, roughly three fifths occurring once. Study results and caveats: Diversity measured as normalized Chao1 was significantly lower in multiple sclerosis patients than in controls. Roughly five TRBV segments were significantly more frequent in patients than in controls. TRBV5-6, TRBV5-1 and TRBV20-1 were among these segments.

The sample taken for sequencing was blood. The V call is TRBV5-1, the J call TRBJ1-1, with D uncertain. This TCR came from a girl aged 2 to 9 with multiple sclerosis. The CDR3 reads CASSSNTGGLPEAFF. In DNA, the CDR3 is TGCGCCAGCAGCTCCAACACGGGAGGGCTGCCTGAAGCTTTCTTT.